This TCR beta chain was retrieved from a study of patients and donors after allogeneic stem cell transplantation. MiXCR, applied by TCRdb to the RT-PCR reads, yields one record per CDR3 protein. Among approximately 25,000 distinct CDR3 sequences listed, less than 30% were seen once. Germline CDR1 reads SGHAT; CDR2 reads FQNNGV. Trimming left V 3 bases short and J 1 base short, with 9 bases between. The CDR3 is made up of 15 amino acids. This receptor was obtained from a human donor who was either an allogeneic HSCT recipient or a stem cell or donor lymphocyte infusion donor (not recorded which). It is not recorded whose cells these are; they may come from a transplant donor. The chain joins TRBV11-2 to TRBJ2-2, with no clear D. Sequencing used blood, either unsorted or a sorted T cell fraction (not recorded which). The CDR3 loop reads CASSLEWRNTGELFF. CDR3 DNA sequence: TGTGCCAGCAGCTTGGAGTGGAGGAACACCGGGGAGCTGTTTTTT.